A selection of T cell receptor beta chains follows, all from one sample in a study of T cell responses to AZD1222 COVID-19 vaccine. The protocol was immunoSEQ multiplex PCR, while the TCRdb copy is restricted to in-frame clones and leaves out a portion. The sample includes 100,000 to 130,000 clones, around 92% of them seen just once. The sample here was peripheral blood, taken on day 0 of AZD1222 vaccination. The source of these receptors is an adult in good health. CDR3s include the opening cysteine and the closing phenylalanine or tryptophan. The D gene is left open where the match is weak. Part of the rows lack a size; the others show once, few, many or a class for expanded clones.

cdr3_aa cdr3_nt j_call v_call clone_size d_call
CASSVGVSPTNEKLFF TGTGCCAGCAGCGTAGGAGTCAGCCCAACTAATGAAAAACTGTTTTTT TRBJ1-4 TRBV9 NA NA
CASSEGRRGTGELFF TGTGCCAGCAGTGAAGGACGGAGGGGTACCGGGGAGCTGTTTTTT TRBJ2-2 TRBV2 NA NA
CASTWVAGMYEQYF TGTGCCAGCACCTGGGTAGCGGGGATGTACGAGCAGTACTTC TRBJ2-7 TRBV27 NA TRBD2
CASSFPLLAGGQYADTQYF TGTGCCAGCAGCTTCCCGCTACTAGCGGGAGGCCAATATGCAGATACGCAGTATTTT TRBJ2-3 TRBV5-6 NA TRBD2
CASSLVRAGDGYTF TGTGCCAGCAGCTTAGTCCGGGCAGGGGATGGCTACACCTTC TRBJ1-2 TRBV11-2 once NA
CASSQALGQGARNTGELFF TGCGCCAGCAGCCAAGCACTGGGACAGGGGGCGCGAAACACCGGGGAGCTGTTTTTT TRBJ2-2 TRBV4-1 NA TRBD1
CASSLQGTGELFF TGTGCCAGCAGCTTACAGGGAACCGGGGAGCTGTTTTTT TRBJ2-2 TRBV7-9 few NA
CASSQDVRAGGPQYF TGCGCCAGCAGCCAAGATGTGAGAGCGGGAGGTCCGCAGTATTTT TRBJ2-3 TRBV4-3 NA TRBD2
CASSFTPAANEKLFF TGCGCCAGCAGCTTTACACCTGCCGCTAATGAAAAACTGTTTTTT TRBJ1-4 TRBV5-1 once NA
CASSPGLAGAEETQYF TGTGCCAGCAGCCCCGGACTAGCGGGAGCTGAAGAGACCCAGTACTTC TRBJ2-5 TRBV11-3 NA TRBD2
CASSQGGQNTGELFF TGTGCCAGCAGCCAAGGGGGACAAAACACCGGGGAGCTGTTTTTT TRBJ2-2 TRBV3-1/TRBV3-2 once NA
CASSPGQKNTEAFF TGTGCCAGCAGCCCGGGACAGAAGAACACTGAAGCTTTCTTT TRBJ1-1 TRBV4-2 once TRBD1
CASSLMTDGNTIYF TGTGCCAGCTCACTGATGACAGATGGAAACACCATATATTTT TRBJ1-3 TRBV18 NA NA
CASSFWSDGKLFF TGTGCCAGCAGTTTTTGGTCAGATGGGAAACTGTTTTTT TRBJ1-4 TRBV27 NA NA
CASSQDSSGGYTF TGCGCCAGCAGCCAAGATAGTTCCGGGGGCTACACCTTC TRBJ1-2 TRBV4-1 NA NA
CASSPQGNQPQHF TGTGCCAGCAGCCCACAGGGGAATCAGCCCCAGCATTTT TRBJ1-5 TRBV6-6 NA TRBD1
CASSYLESGANVLTF TGTGCCAGCAGTTATCTCGAGTCTGGGGCCAACGTCCTGACTTTC TRBJ2-6 TRBV6-5 NA NA
CASSFVLGGRNTGELFF TGTGCCAGCAGCTTCGTTTTAGGGGGCAGGAACACCGGGGAGCTGTTTTTT TRBJ2-2 TRBV7-3 NA TRBD1
CASSPRTGPIGETQYF TGCGCCAGCAGCCCGAGGACAGGGCCTATCGGAGAGACCCAGTACTTC TRBJ2-5 TRBV4-1 NA TRBD1
CASSSPGLAGPRQFF TGTGCCAGCAGCTCCCCGGGACTAGCGGGACCTCGGCAGTTCTTC TRBJ2-1 TRBV7-2 once TRBD2
CASSPVTGQGHIEQFF TGTGCCAGCAGCCCAGTTACGGGACAGGGTCATATTGAGCAGTTCTTC TRBJ2-1 TRBV3-1/TRBV3-2 few TRBD1
CASSIQGLEGANVLTF TGTGCCAGCAGCATACAGGGGTTGGAGGGAGCCAACGTCCTGACTTTC TRBJ2-6 TRBV28 NA NA
CASSLQSGGIEKLFF TGTGCCAGCAGCCTCCAGTCAGGGGGCATCGAAAAACTGTTTTTT TRBJ1-4 TRBV7-2 few TRBD1
CAWPGFSGAKNIQYF TGTGCCTGGCCAGGGTTTTCAGGGGCCAAAAACATTCAGTACTTC TRBJ2-4 TRBV30 NA NA
CASNKRPGLADEQYF TGTGCCAGTAACAAAAGGCCAGGGCTAGCGGACGAGCAGTACTTC TRBJ2-7 TRBV19 NA TRBD2
CASSANGQDQRGGYGYTF TGTGCCAGCAGCGCCAACGGACAGGACCAAAGGGGAGGCTATGGCTACACCTTC TRBJ1-2 TRBV7-9 NA TRBD1
CASSPPGATSTDTQYF TGTGCCAGCAGCCCCCCAGGGGCTACTAGCACAGATACGCAGTATTTT TRBJ2-3 TRBV3-1/TRBV3-2 NA NA
CASSYPGAGELFF TGTGCCAGCAGTTACCCGGGGGCCGGGGAGCTGTTTTTT TRBJ2-2 TRBV28 NA NA
CASSQGQGATEAFF TGTGCCAGCAGCCAGGGACAGGGAGCCACTGAAGCTTTCTTT TRBJ1-1 TRBV3-1/TRBV3-2 NA TRBD1
CASSRPGVDTDTQYF TGTGCCAGCAGCCGCCCCGGCGTCGACACAGATACGCAGTATTTT TRBJ2-3 TRBV6-5 NA NA
CASSFAGFGADGNQPQHF TGTGCCAGCAGCTTCGCGGGGTTTGGAGCCGACGGCAATCAGCCCCAGCATTTT TRBJ1-5 TRBV7-9 NA NA